Below, 2 T cell receptor beta chains from the same sample are listed, as sequenced in a study of blood T cell repertoires in COVID-19. Method: immunoSEQ multiplex PCR; TCRdb's copy keeps in-frame clones and lacks some. The table records about 120,000 clones, approximately 90% of them present only once. The material sequenced was peripheral blood. These TCRs come from a human donor in a cohort sampled during active COVID-19.

V gene TRBV5-1 combines with J gene TRBJ2-7, with D possibly matching TRBD2 (5 bases). This CDR3 spans 14 amino acids. Germline CDR1 reads SGHRS; CDR2 reads YFSETQ. V lost 6 bases to trimming and J lost 5 bases, with 18 bases between them. The CDR3: CASTISPYGDEQYF. CDR3 DNA sequence: TGCGCCAGCACCATATCCCCCTACGGGGACGAGCAGTACTTC.

The chain has TRBV5-1 and TRBJ2-5; possible D gene TRBD1, 6 bases. CDR3 length: 14 amino acids. The V gene lost 2 bases and the J gene lost 4 bases, with 12 bases spanning the gap. Germline V gene sequence: CDR1 SGHRS, CDR2 YFSETQ. The CDR3 DNA sequence: TGCGCCAGCAGCTTATCTGGGGGCCCAGAGACCCAGTACTTC. Translating it yields CASSLSGGPETQYF.